This TCR beta chain was documented in a study of cytomegalovirus exposure and HLA in healthy donors. Findings and caveats of the study: By a later analysis, the bulk of CMV-associated TCR beta chains appeared HLA-restricted.

13 Jbeta primers and 60 Vbeta primers were used for the PCR. Clones were sequenced by immunoSEQ multiplex PCR, and TCRdb holds only the in-frame ones, with some missing. Of 150,000 or so clones detected, just under 75% appear once; the ten largest clones hold 1.5% to 2%. Of note for this clone: What it recognizes is unknown.

Germline V CDR1 and CDR2: ENHRY, SYGVKD. Trimming cost V 4 bases and J 5 bases, with 20 bases left between them. This CDR3 is built from 17 residues. The sequence was collected from a woman in her late teens or twenties in good health and CMV-seronegative. The sequenced sample was PBMCs. This rearrangement joins TRBV10-3 to TRBJ2-2; D uncertain. CDR3 sequence: CAISAPILESQTGELFF. The CDR3, as DNA: TGTGCCATCAGTGCCCCAATCCTAGAATCGCAAACCGGGGAGCTGTTTTTT.